This T cell receptor (beta chain) was found in a study of blood T cell repertoires in COVID-19. Between the trimmed V and J ends, which lost 2 bases and 4 bases, there was a span of 14 bases. CDR3 length: 15 amino acids. Germline-derived CDR1 and CDR2 are MDHEN and SYDVKM. A few counts support this clone. Study members were between about 18 and 100 years old and lived in roughly 24 US regions. Two consecutive negative NP/OP PCR tests, clearance, or resolved symptoms defined Cohort 3 recovery. How the authors handled the data: Amplification with reference gene primers provided the estimates of nucleated cell counts. Clones were read by immunoSEQ multiplex PCR, and TCRdb kept only the in-frame ones, dropping some. V and J calls plus clone size are reproduced from that table; the DNA served to infer D and trimming. The table lists approximately 190,000 clones, about 80% of them singletons.

The chain is built from TRBV28 and TRBJ1-2; D might be TRBD1 (6 bases). Sequences were obtained from PBMCs or T cells enriched from blood (not recorded which). The receptor was derived from a man aged 35-49 years who had recovered from COVID-19. The DNA of the CDR3 is TGTGCCAGCAGTTTACGAGGCGGCAGGGGCTATGGCTACACCTTC. This sequence encodes CASSLRGGRGYGYTF.